One TCR beta chain is described in this entry. Its antigen remains unknown. The missing CDR3 end, 3 residues past where the read stops, is filled in from the germline J gene. These data come from a study of T cells in women clearing cervical HPV infection. Study information: Blood came at first lesion visit for cases, post-clearance for controls. HLA type could not be excluded as a confounder.

Clones were sequenced by immunoSEQ multiplex PCR, and TCRdb holds only the in-frame ones, with some missing. Its listing shows approximately 12,000 clones. General study points: CIN3+ cases had significantly higher TCR richness than controls; evenness did not differ. Effector/memory and HPV-specific T cells were not isolated, and association timing is unknown.

Per the germline V gene, CDR1 is SNHLY and CDR2 is FYNNEI. J lost 2 bases, V lost 7 bases, and 7 bases had no gene match. This CDR3 comprises 14 residues. This TCR was sampled from a woman between 18 and 70 years old with a cervical HPV16 infection that either progressed to CIN3+ or cleared (not recorded which). The sequenced sample consisted of blood buffy coat. J is TRBJ2-5 and V is TRBV2; 7 bases align to TRBD1. The chain's CDR3 is CASMIRDRQETQYF. Partial CDR3 DNA: TGTGCCAGCATGATTAGGGACAGACAAGAGACC. The whole variable domain, remainder taken from reference TRBV2 and TRBJ2-5, is EPEVTQTPSHQVTQMGQEVILRCVPISNHLYFYWYRQILGQKVEFLVSFYNNEISEKSEIFDDQFSVERPDGSNFTLKIRSTKLEDSAMYFCASMIRDRQETQYFGPGTRLLVL.